Below, one T cell receptor (beta chain) is given with its context. What it binds is unknown. The data stem from a study of beta chain features in type 1 diabetes. Study-wide findings and caveats: Sequencing the cDNA could make cells with high TCR expression show up more than they should. Naive, central memory and regulatory TCRB repertoires appeared more similar among patients than healthy donors. Shorter templates may be favored by PCR, equally so in patients and controls. Diminished insertions and augmented deletions at VDJ junctions characterized type 1 diabetes patients.

Sequenced material consisted of expressed TCRB transcripts (all of the isolated RNA was reverse transcribed). Clones were read by immunoSEQ multiplex PCR, and TCRdb kept only the in-frame ones, dropping some. Among about 360,000 clones listed, roughly 12% were seen once. V lost 9 bases, J lost 4 bases, and 15 bases lay in between. This CDR3 has 13 residues. From germline, CDR1 is SNHLY and CDR2 FYNNEI. The receptor comes from a man aged 18 to 35 in good health. The chain combines TRBV2 with TRBJ1-1, with D possibly TRBD1 on 5 matching bases. The sample taken for sequencing was naive CD4+ T cells from blood. CDR3 loop: CASQGLPRTEAFF. CDR3 in DNA: TGTGCCAGTCAGGGACTTCCCCGCACTGAAGCTTTCTTT.